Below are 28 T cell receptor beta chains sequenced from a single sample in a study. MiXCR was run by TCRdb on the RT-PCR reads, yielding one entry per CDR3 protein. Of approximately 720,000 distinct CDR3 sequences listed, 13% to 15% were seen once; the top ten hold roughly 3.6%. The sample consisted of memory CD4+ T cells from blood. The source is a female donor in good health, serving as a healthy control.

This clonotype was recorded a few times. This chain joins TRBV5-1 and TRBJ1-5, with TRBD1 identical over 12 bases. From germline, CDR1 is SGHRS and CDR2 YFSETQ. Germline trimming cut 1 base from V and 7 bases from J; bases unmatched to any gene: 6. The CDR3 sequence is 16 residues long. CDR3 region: CASSLTGQGAGQPQHF. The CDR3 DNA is TGCGCCAGCAGCTTGACGGGACAGGGGGCCGGGCAGCCCCAGCATTTT.

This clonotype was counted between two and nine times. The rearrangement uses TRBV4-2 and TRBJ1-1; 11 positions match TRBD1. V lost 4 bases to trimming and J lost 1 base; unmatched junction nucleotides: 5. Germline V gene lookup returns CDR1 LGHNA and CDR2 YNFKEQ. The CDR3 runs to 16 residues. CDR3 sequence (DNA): TGTGCCAGCAGCCCTGGGACAGGGGGTTCGAACACTGAAGCTTTCTTT. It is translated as CASSPGTGGSNTEAFF.

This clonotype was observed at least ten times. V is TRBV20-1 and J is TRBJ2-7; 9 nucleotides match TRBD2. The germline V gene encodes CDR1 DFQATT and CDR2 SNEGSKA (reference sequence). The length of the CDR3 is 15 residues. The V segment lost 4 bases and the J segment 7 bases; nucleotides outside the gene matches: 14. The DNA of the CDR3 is TGCAGTGCTAATCTTATAGCGGGAGAGGTACGAGAGCAGTACTTC. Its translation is CSANLIAGEVREQYF.

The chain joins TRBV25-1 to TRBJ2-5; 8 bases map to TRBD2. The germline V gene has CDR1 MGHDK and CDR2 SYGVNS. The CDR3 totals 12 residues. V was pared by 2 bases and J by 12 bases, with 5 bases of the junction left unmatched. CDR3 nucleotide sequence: TGTGCCAGCAGTGAAAGCGGGAGAAAGAAGTACTTC. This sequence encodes CASSESGRKKYF.

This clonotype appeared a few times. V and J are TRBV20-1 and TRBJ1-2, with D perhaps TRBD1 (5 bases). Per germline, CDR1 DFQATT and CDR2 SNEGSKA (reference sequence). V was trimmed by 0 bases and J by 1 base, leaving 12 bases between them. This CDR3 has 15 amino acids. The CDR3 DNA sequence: TGCAGTGCTAGAGATCGAGGGGCCATTAACTATGGCTACACCTTC. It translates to CSARDRGAINYGYTF.

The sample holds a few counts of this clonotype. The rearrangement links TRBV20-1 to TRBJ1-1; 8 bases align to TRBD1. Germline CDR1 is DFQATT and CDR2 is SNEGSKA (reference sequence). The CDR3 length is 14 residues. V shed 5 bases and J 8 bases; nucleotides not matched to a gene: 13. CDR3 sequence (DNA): TGCAGTGCTCCATCCCGGACAGGGTCATCGGAAGCTTTCTTT. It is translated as CSAPSRTGSSEAFF.

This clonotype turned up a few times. CDR3 region: CASSMVEEAFF. CDR3 bases: TGTGCCAGCAGTATGGTCGAAGAAGCTTTCTTT. The genes are TRBV25-1 and TRBJ1-1; no reliable D call. The CDR3 is 11 residues long. CDR1 is MGHDK and CDR2 is SYGVNS in the germline V gene. Trimming removed 5 bases from V and 8 bases from J, with 9 bases in between. Full variable domain (missing parts from reference TRBV25-1 and TRBJ1-1): EADIYQTPRYLVIGTGKKITLECSQTMGHDKMYWYQQDPGMELHLIHYSYGVNSTEKGDLSSESTVSRIRTEHFPLTLESARPSHTSQYLCASSMVEEAFFGQGTRLTVV.

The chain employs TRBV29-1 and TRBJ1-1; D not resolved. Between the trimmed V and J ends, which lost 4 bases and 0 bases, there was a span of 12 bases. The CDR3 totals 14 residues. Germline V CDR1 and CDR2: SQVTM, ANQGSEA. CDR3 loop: CSVVLEPMNTEAFF. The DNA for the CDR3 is TGCAGCGTTGTCCTGGAACCAATGAACACTGAAGCTTTCTTT.

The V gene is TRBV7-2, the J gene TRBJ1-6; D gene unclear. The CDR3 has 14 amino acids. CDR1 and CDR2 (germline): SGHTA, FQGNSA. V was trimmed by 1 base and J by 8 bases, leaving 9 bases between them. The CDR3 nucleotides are TGTGCCAGCAGCTTAGTTGCCGGAGATTCACCCCTCCACTTT. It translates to CASSLVAGDSPLHF.

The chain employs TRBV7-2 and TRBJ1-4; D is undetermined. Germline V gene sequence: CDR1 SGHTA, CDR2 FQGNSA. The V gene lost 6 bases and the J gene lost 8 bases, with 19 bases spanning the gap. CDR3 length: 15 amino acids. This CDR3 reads CASRTRLGLGEKLFF. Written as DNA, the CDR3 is TGTGCCAGCAGGACCAGGTTAGGGTTGGGGGAAAAACTGTTTTTT.

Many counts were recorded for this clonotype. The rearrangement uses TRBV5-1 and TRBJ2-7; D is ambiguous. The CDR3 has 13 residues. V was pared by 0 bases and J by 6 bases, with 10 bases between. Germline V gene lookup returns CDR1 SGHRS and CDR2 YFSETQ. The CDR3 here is CASSLDPGAEQYF. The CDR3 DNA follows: TGCGCCAGCAGCTTGGATCCAGGAGCCGAGCAGTACTTC.

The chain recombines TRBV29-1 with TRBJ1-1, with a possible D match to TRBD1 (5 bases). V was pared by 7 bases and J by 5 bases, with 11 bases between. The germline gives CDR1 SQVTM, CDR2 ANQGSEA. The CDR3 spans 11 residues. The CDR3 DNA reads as TGCAGCGGCAAAGAGGGGACTGAAGCTTTCTTT. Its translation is CSGKEGTEAFF.

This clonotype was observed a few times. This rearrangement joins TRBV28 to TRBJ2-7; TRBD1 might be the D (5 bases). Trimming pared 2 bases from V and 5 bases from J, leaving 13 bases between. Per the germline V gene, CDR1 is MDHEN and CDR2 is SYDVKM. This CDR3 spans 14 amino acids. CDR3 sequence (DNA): TGTGCCAGCAGTTTAGTGCAGGGTACCCACGAGCAGTACTTC. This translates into CASSLVQGTHEQYF. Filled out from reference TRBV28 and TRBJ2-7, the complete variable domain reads DVKVTQSSRYLVKRTGEKVFLECVQDMDHENMFWYRQDPGLGLRLIYFSYDVKMKEKGDIPEGYSVSREKKERFSLILESASTNQTSMYLCASSLVQGTHEQYFGPGTRLTVT.

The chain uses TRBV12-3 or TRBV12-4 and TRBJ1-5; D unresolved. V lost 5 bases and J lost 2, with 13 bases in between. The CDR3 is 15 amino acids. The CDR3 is CASSIRLFGNQPQHF. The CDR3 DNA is TGTGCCAGCAGTATAAGGTTATTCGGCAATCAGCCCCAGCATTTT.

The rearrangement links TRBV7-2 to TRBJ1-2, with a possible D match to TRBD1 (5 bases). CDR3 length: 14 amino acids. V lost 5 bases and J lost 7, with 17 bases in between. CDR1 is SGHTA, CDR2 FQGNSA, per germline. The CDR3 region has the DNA TGTGCCAGCAGCACGCTCCAGGGAGGAGTTGGCTACACCTTC. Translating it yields CASSTLQGGVGYTF. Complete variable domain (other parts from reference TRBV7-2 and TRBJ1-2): GAGVSQSPSNKVTEKGKDVELRCDPISGHTALYWYRQSLGQGLEFLIYFQGNSAPDKSGLPSDRFSAERTGGSVSTLTIQRTQQEDSAVYLCASSTLQGGVGYTFGSGTRLTVV.

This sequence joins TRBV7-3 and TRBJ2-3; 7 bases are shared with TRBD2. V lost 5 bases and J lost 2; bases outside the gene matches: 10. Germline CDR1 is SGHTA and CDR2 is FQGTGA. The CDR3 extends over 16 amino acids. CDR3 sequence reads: CASSTAGEASTDTQYF. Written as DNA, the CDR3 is TGTGCCAGCAGCACCGCGGGGGAAGCCTCCACAGATACGCAGTATTTT.

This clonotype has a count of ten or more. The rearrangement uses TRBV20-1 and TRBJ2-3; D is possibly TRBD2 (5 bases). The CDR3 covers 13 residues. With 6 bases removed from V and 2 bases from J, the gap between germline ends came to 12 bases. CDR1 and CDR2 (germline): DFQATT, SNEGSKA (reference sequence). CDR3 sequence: CSAPSGYTDTQYF. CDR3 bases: TGCAGTGCCCCCTCGGGATACACAGATACGCAGTATTTT.

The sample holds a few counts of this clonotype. For the CDR3, the DNA is TGCAGTGCTAAGCGGGCTATCAATTCACCCCTCCACTTT. Translation: CSAKRAINSPLHF. The gene calls are TRBV20-1 and TRBJ1-6; unclear D gene. CDR1 and CDR2 from the germline V gene are DFQATT and SNEGSKA (reference sequence). CDR3 size: 13 residues. V was cut by 4 bases and J by 7 bases, with 11 bases left in between.

The CDR3 loop is CSARDSGQGDSGELFF. CDR3 DNA sequence: TGCAGTGCTAGAGATAGCGGACAGGGGGATTCAGGGGAACTGTTTTTT. The chain combines TRBV20-1 with TRBJ1-4; 10 bases agree with TRBD1. This CDR3 comprises 16 residues. Germline-derived CDR1 and CDR2 are DFQATT and SNEGSKA (reference sequence). V shed 0 bases, J shed 12 bases, and the junction held 13 bases outside the gene matches.

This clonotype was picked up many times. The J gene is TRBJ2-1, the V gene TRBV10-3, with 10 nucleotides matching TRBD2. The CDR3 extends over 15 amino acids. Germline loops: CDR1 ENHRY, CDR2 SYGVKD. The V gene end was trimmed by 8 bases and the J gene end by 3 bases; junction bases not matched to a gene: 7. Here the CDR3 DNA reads TGTGCCATCTTAAGCGGGGGGGCGGACTACAATGAGCAGTTCTTC. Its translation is CAILSGGADYNEQFF.

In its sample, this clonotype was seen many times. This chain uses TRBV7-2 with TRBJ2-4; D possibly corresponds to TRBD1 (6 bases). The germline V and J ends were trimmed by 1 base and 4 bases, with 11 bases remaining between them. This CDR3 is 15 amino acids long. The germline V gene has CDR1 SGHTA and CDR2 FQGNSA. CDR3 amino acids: CASSLGVQGKNIQYF. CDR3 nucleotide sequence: TGTGCCAGCAGCTTAGGAGTTCAGGGGAAAAACATTCAGTACTTC.

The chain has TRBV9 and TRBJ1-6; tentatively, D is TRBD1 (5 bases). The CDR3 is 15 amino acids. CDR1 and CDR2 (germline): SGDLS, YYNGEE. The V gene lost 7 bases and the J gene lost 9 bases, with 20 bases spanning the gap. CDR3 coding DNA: TGTGCCAGCTCCCTAGCGGGAGGGGTCAGTTCACCCCTCCACTTT. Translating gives CASSLAGGVSSPLHF.

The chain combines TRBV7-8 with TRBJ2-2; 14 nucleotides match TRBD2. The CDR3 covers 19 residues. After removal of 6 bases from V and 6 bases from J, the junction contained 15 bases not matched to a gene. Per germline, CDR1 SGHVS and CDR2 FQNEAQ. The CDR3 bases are TGTGCCAGCAGGCGTTACCCGGGACTAGCGGGAGTAGTGTCCGGGGAGCTGTTTTTT. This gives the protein CASRRYPGLAGVVSGELFF.

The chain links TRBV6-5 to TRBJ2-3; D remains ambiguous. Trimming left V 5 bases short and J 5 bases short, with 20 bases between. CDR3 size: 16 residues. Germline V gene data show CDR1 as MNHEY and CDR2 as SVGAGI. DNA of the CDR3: TGTGCCAGCAGTCCCCCTGGAAGGGCTGGTGTAGATACGCAGTATTTT. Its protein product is CASSPPGRAGVDTQYF.

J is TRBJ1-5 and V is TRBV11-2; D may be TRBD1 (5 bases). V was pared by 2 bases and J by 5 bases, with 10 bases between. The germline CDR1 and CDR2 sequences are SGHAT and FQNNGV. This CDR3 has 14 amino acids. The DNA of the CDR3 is TGTGCCAGCAGCTTAAAGGGGAGATATCAGCCCCAGCATTTT. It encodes CASSLKGRYQPQHF.

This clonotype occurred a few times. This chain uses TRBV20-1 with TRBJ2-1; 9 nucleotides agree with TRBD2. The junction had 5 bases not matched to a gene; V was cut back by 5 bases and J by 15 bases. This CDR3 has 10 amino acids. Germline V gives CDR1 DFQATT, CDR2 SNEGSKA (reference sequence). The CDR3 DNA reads TGCAGTGCTTATAGCGGGAGCCGGTTCTTC. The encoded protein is CSAYSGSRFF.

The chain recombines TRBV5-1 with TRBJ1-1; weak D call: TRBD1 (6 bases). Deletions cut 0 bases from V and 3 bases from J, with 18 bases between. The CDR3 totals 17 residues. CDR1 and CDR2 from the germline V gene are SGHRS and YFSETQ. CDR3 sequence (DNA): TGCGCCAGCAGCTTGGTGGGGGGCGGGAAAGGTGACACTGAAGCTTTCTTT. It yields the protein CASSLVGGGKGDTEAFF.

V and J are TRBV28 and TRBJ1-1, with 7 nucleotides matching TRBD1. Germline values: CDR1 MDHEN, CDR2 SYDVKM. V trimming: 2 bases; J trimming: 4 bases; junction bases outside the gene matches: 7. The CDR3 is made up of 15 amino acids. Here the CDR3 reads CASSLGGGQGTEAFF. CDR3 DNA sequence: TGTGCCAGCAGTTTAGGAGGGGGCCAGGGCACTGAAGCTTTCTTT.